The rows below give T cell receptor beta chains drawn from one sample of a study of blood T cell repertoires in COVID-19. Assay: immunoSEQ multiplex PCR; the TCRdb copy retains only in-frame clones and omits some. The sample includes around 300,000 clones, roughly 86% of them seen just once. Source material: peripheral blood. The receptors come from a man aged 18-30 years with active or convalescent COVID-19. Each CDR3 is given with its conserved first and last residue. Fields, in order: CDR3 protein, CDR3 DNA, D gene, J gene, V gene, clone size. A D gene is named only where the DNA matches it firmly. Not all rows give a size; the values are once, few, many and, for expanded clones, a class.

CASRYGTEAFF,TGTGCCAGCAGGTACGGCACTGAAGCTTTCTTT,NA,TRBJ1-1,TRBV7-9,NA
CASSWDGTSTDTQYF,TGTGCCAGCAGCTGGGACGGGACTAGCACAGATACGCAGTATTTT,NA,TRBJ2-3,TRBV5-6,NA
CASSLGLRGPGYTF,TGTGCCAGCAGCTTGGGTCTGAGGGGGCCTGGCTACACCTTC,TRBD1,TRBJ1-2,TRBV5-4,NA
CASRSGTGEHEQYF,TGCGCCAGCAGATCCGGGACAGGGGAACACGAGCAGTACTTC,TRBD1,TRBJ2-7,TRBV4-1,many
CASSIGTGVSYEQYF,TGCGCCAGCAGCATCGGGACAGGGGTTTCCTACGAGCAGTACTTC,TRBD1,TRBJ2-7,TRBV5-1,NA
CASSPGTNNEQFF,TGTGCCAGTAGTCCCGGGACTAACAATGAGCAGTTCTTC,TRBD2,TRBJ2-1,TRBV19,NA
CARRLPGLVTYEQYF,TGTGCCAGAAGACTTCCGGGACTAGTAACCTACGAGCAGTACTTC,TRBD2,TRBJ2-7,TRBV5-3,NA
CASSQPDGYTF,TGCGCCAGCAGTCAGCCGGATGGCTACACCTTC,NA,TRBJ1-2,TRBV23-1,NA
CASSLGGGGKTSYEQYF,TGTGCCAGCAGCCTAGGGGGCGGGGGGAAGACCTCCTACGAGCAGTACTTC,NA,TRBJ2-7,TRBV11-2,NA
CATGRLREAITSSYNSPLHF,TGTGCCACCGGACGTCTCAGGGAGGCCATTACGAGCTCCTATAATTCACCCCTCCACTTT,NA,TRBJ1-6,TRBV24-1,NA
CASSQEWGEGYTF,TGCGCCAGCAGCCAAGAGTGGGGAGAGGGCTACACCTTC,NA,TRBJ1-2,TRBV4-1,NA
CASSLVPSGESTYEQYF,TGTGCCAGCTCACTTGTTCCTAGCGGGGAAAGTACTTACGAGCAGTACTTC,TRBD2,TRBJ2-7,TRBV18,NA
CASVGGTGLYGYTF,TGTGCCAGCGTAGGCGGGACAGGGTTGTATGGCTACACCTTC,TRBD1,TRBJ1-2,TRBV7-9,NA
CASSAPRLATNEKLFF,TGTGCCAGCAGCGCGCCAAGGCTAGCAACTAATGAAAAACTGTTTTTT,NA,TRBJ1-4,TRBV7-9,NA
CASALKEPNQPQHF,TGTGCTAGTGCCCTAAAGGAGCCTAATCAGCCCCAGCATTTT,NA,TRBJ1-5,TRBV12-5,NA
CASSDYGTMNTEAFF,TGTGCCAGCAGTGATTATGGGACAATGAACACTGAAGCTTTCTTT,NA,TRBJ1-1,TRBV25-1,NA
CASSSGLAGPQETQYF,TGTGCCAGCAGCTCTGGACTAGCGGGGCCCCAAGAGACCCAGTACTTC,TRBD2,TRBJ2-5,TRBV5-4,NA
CASSPYLGQSGNTIYF,TGTGCCAGCAGTCCGTACTTGGGACAGTCTGGAAACACCATATATTTT,TRBD1,TRBJ1-3,TRBV27,few
CASSYRSGNEQFF,TGTGCCAGCAGTTACCGGTCAGGGAATGAGCAGTTCTTC,NA,TRBJ2-1,TRBV6-5,NA
CASSRGTGAEAFF,TGTGCCAGCAGCCGAGGGACAGGCGCTGAAGCTTTCTTT,TRBD1,TRBJ1-1,TRBV7-9,NA